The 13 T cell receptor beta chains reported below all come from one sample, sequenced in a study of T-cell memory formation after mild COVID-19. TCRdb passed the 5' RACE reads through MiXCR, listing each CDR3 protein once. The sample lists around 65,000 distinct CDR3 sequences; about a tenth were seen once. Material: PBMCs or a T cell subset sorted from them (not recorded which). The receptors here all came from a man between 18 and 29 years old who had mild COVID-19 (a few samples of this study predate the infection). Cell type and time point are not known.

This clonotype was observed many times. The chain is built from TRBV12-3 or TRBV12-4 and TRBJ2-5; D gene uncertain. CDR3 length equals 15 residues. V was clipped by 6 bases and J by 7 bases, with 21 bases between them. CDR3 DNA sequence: TGTGCCAGCAGCCCTATTTCACTCAAAGAAGGGACCCAGTACTTC. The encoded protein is CASSPISLKEGTQYF.

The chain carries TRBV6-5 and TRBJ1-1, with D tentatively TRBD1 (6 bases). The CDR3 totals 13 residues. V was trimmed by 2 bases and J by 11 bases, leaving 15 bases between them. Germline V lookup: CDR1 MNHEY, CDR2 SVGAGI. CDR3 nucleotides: TGTGCCAGCAGTTACGATTTACAGGGAGATGCTTTCTTT. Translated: CASSYDLQGDAFF.

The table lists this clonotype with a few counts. The CDR3: CASSYPGAGTEAFF. CDR3 bases: TGTGCCAGCAGTTACCCGGGGGCAGGCACTGAAGCTTTCTTT. The gene calls are TRBV6-6 and TRBJ1-1; perhaps TRBD1 as D (6 bases). CDR1 is MNHNY, CDR2 SVGAGI, per germline (reference sequence). The V gene lost 2 bases and the J gene lost 4 bases, with 11 bases spanning the gap. This CDR3 comprises 14 residues.

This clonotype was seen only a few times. Here the CDR3 reads CASSFIGPEAFF. In DNA form, the CDR3 reads TGTGCCAGCAGCTTCATCGGGCCTGAAGCTTTCTTT. The J gene is TRBJ1-1, the V gene TRBV7-9; D is ambiguous. CDR3 length equals 12 residues. Per the germline V gene, CDR1 is SEHNR and CDR2 is FQNEAQ (reference sequence). The germline V and J ends were trimmed by 3 bases and 6 bases, with 8 bases remaining between them.

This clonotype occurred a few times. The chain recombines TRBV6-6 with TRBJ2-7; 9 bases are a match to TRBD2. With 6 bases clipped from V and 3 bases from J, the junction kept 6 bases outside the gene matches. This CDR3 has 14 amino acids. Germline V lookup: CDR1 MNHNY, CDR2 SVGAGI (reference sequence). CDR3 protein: CASSFSGGGYEQYF. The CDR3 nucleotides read TGTGCCAGCAGCTTTAGCGGGGGAGGCTACGAGCAGTACTTC.

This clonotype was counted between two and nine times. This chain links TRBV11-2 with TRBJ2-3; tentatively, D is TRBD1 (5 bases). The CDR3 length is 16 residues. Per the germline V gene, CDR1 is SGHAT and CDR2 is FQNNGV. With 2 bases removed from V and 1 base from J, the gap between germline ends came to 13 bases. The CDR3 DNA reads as TGTGCCAGCAGCTTAAACTTCTGGGGCCGCACAGATACGCAGTATTTT. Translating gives CASSLNFWGRTDTQYF.

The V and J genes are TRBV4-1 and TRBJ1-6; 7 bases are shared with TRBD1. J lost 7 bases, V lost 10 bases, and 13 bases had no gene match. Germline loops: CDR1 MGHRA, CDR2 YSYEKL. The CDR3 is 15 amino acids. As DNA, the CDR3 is TGCGCCACCCGACAGGGAGGGGGGATAAATTCACCCCTCCACTTT. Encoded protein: CATRQGGGINSPLHF.

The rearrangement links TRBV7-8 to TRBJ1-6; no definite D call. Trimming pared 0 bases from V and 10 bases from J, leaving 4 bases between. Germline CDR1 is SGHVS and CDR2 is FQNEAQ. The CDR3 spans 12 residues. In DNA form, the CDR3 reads TGTGCCAGCAGCTTAGCAGGGTCACCCCTCCACTTT. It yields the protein CASSLAGSPLHF.

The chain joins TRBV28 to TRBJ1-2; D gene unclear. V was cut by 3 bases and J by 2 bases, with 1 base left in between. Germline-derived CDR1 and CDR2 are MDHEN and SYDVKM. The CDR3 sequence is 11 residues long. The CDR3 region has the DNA TGTGCCAGCAGTTTGAACTATGGCTACACCTTC. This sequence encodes CASSLNYGYTF.

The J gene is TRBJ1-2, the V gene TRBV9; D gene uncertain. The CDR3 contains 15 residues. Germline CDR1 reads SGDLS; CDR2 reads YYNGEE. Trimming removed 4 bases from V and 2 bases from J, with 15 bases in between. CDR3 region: CASSPGPLSNYGYTF. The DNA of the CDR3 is TGTGCCAGCAGCCCCGGACCCTTATCGAACTATGGCTACACCTTC.

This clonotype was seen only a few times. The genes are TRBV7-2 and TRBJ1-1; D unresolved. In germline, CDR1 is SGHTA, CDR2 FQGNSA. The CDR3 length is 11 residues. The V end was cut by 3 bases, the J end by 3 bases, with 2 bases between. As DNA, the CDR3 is TGTGCCAGCAGCTTCGACACTGAAGCTTTCTTT. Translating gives CASSFDTEAFF.

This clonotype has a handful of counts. The CDR3 sequence is CATSRFPAGVTEAFF. CDR3 in DNA: TGTGCCACCAGCAGATTCCCAGCGGGTGTGACTGAAGCTTTCTTT. The rearrangement uses TRBV15 and TRBJ1-1; D gene uncertain. CDR3 size: 15 residues. Trimming stripped 2 bases from V and 5 bases from J, with 15 bases between. Germline V gene lookup returns CDR1 LNHNV and CDR2 YYDKDF (reference sequence).

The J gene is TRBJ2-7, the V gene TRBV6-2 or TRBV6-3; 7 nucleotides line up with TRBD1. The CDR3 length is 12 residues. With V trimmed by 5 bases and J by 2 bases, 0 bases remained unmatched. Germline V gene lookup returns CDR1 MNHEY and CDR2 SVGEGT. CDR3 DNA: TGTGCCAGCAGTGACAGGGCCTACGAGCAGTACGTC. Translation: CASSDRAYEQYV.